This T cell receptor (beta chain) was obtained from a study of cytomegalovirus exposure and HLA in healthy donors. Study as a whole: From around 180 million T cells, an earlier analysis saw 100 million to 140 million unique TCR beta sequences.

This CDR3 has 13 amino acids. The germline gives CDR1 SNHLY, CDR2 FYNNEI. The J segment lost 9 bases and the V segment lost 7 bases, leaving 5 bases of the junction unmatched. This clone was seen a few times. Its cognate antigen is unknown. It was with 60 Vbeta and 13 Jbeta primers that the PCR ran. Produced via immunoSEQ multiplex PCR; TCRdb's table is partial and in-frame only. The repertoire consists of 80,000 to 130,000 clones, with under 80% occurring once and the leading ten covering 4% to 5.5%. Study-level findings and limits: Previous analysis showed most TCR beta V segments were productive about 87% or about 30% of the time. A later analysis reported that several of the most significant clusters appeared to be linked to common viral pathogens, among them Epstein-Barr virus. TCR beta chains associated with HLA were, in a later analysis, more clonally expanded than equally common others.

This TCR was sampled from a woman younger than 30 in good health and CMV-seropositive. The specimen sequenced was PBMCs. The V gene is TRBV2, the J gene TRBJ1-6, with TRBD1 identical over 8 bases. The CDR3: CASTAGGVSPLHF. CDR3 bases: TGTGCCAGCACGGCAGGGGGCGTTTCACCCCTCCACTTT.